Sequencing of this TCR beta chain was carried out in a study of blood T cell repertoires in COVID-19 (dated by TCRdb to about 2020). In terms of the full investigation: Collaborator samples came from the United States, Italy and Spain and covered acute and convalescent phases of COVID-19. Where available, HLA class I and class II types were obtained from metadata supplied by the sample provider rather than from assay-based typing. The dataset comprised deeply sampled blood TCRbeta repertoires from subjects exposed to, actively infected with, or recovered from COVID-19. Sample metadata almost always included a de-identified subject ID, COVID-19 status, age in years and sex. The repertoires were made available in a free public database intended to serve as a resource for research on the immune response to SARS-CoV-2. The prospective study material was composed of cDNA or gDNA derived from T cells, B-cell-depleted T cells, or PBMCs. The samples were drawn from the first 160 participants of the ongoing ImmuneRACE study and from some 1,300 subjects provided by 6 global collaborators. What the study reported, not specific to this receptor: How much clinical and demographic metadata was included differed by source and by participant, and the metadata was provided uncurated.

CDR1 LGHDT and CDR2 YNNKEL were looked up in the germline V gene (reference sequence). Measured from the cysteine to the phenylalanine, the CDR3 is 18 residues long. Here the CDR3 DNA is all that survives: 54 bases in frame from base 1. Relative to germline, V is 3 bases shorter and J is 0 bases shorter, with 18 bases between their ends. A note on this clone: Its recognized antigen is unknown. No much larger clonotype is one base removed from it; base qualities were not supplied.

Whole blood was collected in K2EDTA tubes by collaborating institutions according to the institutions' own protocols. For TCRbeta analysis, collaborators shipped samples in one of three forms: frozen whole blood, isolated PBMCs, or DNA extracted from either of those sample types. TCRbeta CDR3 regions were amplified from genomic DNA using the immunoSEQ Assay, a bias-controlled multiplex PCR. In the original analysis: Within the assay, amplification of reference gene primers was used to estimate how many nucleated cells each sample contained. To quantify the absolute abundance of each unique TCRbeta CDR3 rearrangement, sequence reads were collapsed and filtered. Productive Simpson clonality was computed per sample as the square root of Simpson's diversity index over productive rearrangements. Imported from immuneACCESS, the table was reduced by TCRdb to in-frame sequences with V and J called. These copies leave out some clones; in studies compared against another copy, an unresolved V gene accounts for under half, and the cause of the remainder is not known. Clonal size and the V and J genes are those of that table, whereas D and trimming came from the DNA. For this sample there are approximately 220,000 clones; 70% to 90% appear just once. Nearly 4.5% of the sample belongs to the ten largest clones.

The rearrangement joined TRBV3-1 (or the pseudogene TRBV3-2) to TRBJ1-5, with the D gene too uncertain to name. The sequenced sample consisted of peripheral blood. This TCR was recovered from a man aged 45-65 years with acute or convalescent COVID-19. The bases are TGTGCCAGCAGCCATTCCATTGCCGGGAGGCATAGCAATCAGCCCCAGCATTTT. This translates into CASSHSIAGRHSNQPQHF.